This T cell receptor beta chain comes out of a study of T cell changes during pregnancy in multiple sclerosis. Some clones are missing from TCRdb's copy, which holds only in-frame ones; the method was immunoSEQ multiplex PCR. The sample has around 110,000 clones; 92% are singletons. The CDR3 extends over 12 amino acids. V was cut by 4 bases and J by 10 bases, with 13 bases left in between. CDR1 is SNHLY and CDR2 is FYNNEI in the germline V gene. The receptor's source is a female donor with multiple sclerosis, enrolled in a pregnancy study. The sample here was peripheral blood, taken after pregnancy. The rearrangement uses TRBV2 and TRBJ1-1; no clear D gene. CDR3 sequence: CASSGGGWGAFF. The CDR3 region has the DNA TGTGCCAGCAGTGGTGGAGGGTGGGGAGCTTTCTTT. The full variable domain, completed using reference TRBV2 and TRBJ1-1, is EPEVTQTPSHQVTQMGQEVILRCVPISNHLYFYWYRQILGQKVEFLVSFYNNEISEKSEIFDDQFSVERPDGSNFTLKIRSTKLEDSAMYFCASSGGGWGAFFGQGTRLTVV.